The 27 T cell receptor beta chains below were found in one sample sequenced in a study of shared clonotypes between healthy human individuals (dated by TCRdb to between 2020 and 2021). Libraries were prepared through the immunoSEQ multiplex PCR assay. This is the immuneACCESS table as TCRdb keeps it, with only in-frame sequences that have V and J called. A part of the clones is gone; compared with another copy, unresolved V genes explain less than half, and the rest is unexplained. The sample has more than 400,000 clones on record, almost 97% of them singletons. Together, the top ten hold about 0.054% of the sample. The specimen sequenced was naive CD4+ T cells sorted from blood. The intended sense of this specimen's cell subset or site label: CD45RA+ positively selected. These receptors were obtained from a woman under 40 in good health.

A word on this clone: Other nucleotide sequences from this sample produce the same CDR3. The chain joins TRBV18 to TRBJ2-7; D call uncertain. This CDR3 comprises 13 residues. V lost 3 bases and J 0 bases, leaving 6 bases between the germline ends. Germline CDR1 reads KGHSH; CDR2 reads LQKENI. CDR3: CASSPPSSYEQYF. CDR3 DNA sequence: TGTGCCAGCTCACCTCCTAGCTCCTACGAGCAGTACTTC. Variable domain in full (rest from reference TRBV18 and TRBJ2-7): NAGVMQNPRHLVRRRGQEARLRCSPMKGHSHVYWYRQLPEEGLKFMVYLQKENIIDESGMPKERFSAEFPKEGPSILRIQQVVRGDSAAYFCASSPPSSYEQYFGPGTRLTVT.

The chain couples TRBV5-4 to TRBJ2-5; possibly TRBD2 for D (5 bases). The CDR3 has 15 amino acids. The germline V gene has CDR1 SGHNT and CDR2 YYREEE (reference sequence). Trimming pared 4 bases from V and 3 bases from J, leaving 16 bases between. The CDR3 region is CASSPQSGNEETQYF. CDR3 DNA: TGTGCCAGCAGCCCTCAATCGGGGAACGAAGAGACCCAGTACTTC.

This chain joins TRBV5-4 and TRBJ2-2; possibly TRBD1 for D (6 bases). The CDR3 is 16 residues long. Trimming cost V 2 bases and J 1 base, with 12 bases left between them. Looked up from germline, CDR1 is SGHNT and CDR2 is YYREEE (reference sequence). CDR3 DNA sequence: TGTGCCAGCAGCTTTGGACAGACCCAGAACACCGGGGAGCTGTTTTTT. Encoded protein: CASSFGQTQNTGELFF.

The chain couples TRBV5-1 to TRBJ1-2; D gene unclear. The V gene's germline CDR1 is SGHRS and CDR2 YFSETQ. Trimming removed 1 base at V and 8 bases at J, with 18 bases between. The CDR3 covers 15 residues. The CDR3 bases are TGCGCCAGCAGCTTGCAAGGCAGCGACCTTGGGGGCTACACCTTC. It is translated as CASSLQGSDLGGYTF.

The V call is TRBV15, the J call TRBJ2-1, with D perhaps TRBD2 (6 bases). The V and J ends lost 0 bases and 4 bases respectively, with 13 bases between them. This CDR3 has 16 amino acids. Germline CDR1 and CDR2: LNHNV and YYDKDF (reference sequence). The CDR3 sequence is CATSRDLGEEYNEQFF. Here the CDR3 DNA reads TGTGCCACCAGCAGAGATCTGGGGGAGGAATACAATGAGCAGTTCTTC.

CDR3 sequence: CASSPRLDRNTEAFF. In nucleotides, the CDR3 is TGTGCCAGCAGCCCCCGGTTGGACAGGAACACTGAAGCTTTCTTT. The gene calls are TRBV4-2 and TRBJ1-1, with D maybe TRBD1 (6 bases). Germline values: CDR1 LGHNA, CDR2 YNFKEQ. Trimming cost V 4 bases and J 1 base, with 13 bases left between them. This CDR3 is 15 amino acids long.

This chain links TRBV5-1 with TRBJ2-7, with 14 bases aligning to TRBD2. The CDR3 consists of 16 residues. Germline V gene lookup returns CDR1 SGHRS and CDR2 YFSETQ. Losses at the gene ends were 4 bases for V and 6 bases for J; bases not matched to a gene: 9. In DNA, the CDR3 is TGCGCCAGCAGCATTACAGGGACTAGCGGGAGATCCGAGCAGTACTTC. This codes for CASSITGTSGRSEQYF.

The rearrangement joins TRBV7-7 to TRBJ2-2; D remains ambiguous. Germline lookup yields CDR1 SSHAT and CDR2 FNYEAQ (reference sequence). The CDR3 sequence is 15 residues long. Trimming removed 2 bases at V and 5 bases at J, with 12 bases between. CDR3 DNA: TGTGCCAGCAGCTTACAGTGCCTCATAACCGGGGAGCTGTTTTTT. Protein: CASSLQCLITGELFF.

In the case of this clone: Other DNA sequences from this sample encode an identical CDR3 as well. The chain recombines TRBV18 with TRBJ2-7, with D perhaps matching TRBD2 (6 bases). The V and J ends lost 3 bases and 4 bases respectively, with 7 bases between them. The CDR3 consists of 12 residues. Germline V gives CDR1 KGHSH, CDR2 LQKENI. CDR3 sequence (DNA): TGTGCCAGCTCACCGGGGGGATACGAGCAGTACTTC. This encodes CASSPGGYEQYF.

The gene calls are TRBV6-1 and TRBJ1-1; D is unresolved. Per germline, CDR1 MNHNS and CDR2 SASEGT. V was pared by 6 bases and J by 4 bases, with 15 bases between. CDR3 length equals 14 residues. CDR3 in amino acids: CASSRRVEITEAFF. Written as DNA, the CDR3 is TGTGCCAGCAGCAGGAGGGTGGAGATCACTGAAGCTTTCTTT.

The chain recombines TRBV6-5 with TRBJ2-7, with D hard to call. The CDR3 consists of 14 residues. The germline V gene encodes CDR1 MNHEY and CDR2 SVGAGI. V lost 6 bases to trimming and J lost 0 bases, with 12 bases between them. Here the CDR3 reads CASRRTPLSYEQYF. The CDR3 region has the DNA TGTGCCAGCAGGAGGACGCCGCTCTCCTACGAGCAGTACTTC.

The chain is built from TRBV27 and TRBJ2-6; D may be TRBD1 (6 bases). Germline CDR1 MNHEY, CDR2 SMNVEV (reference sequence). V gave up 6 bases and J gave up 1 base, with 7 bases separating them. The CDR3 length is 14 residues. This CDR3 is CASSRGSGANVLTF. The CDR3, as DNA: TGTGCCAGCAGCAGGGGATCTGGGGCCAACGTCCTGACTTTC.

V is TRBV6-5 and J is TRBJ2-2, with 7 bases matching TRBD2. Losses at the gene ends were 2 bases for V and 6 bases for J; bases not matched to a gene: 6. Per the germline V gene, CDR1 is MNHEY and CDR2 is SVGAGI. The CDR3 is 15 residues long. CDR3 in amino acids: CASSYEGGPPGELFF. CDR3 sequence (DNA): TGTGCCAGCAGTTACGAGGGAGGGCCCCCCGGGGAGCTGTTTTTT.

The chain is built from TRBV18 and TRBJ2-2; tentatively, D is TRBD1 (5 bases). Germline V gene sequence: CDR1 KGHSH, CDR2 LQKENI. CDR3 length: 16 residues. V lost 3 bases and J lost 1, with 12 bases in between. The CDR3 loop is CASSPTVRVNTGELFF. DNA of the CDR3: TGTGCCAGCTCACCCACTGTCAGGGTGAACACCGGGGAGCTGTTTTTT.

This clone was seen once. Here the CDR3 DNA reads TGTGCCAGCAGCTCCGGGACTAGCGGGAGTGACGGGGAGCTGTTTTTT. Residues: CASSSGTSGSDGELFF. The rearrangement links TRBV11-3 to TRBJ2-2; 14 nucleotides agree with TRBD2. V lost 4 bases and J lost 7; bases outside the gene matches: 5. CDR3 length equals 16 residues. In germline, CDR1 is SGHNT, CDR2 YENEEA.

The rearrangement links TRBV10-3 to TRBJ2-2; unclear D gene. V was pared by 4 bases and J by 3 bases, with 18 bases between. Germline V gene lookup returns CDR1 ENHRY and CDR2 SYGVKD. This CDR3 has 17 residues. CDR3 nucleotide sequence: TGTGCCATCAGTGGGGGTACCTTGAACTATTACACCGGGGAGCTGTTTTTT. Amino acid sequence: CAISGGTLNYYTGELFF.

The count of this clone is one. This CDR3 is CASSFSAEYGYTF. The CDR3 DNA sequence: TGTGCCAGCAGTTTTTCGGCAGAGTATGGCTACACCTTC. V usage is TRBV27 and J usage is TRBJ1-2; D unresolved. Germline V gives CDR1 MNHEY, CDR2 SMNVEV (reference sequence). V was clipped by 3 bases and J by 5 bases, with 10 bases between them. This CDR3 comprises 13 residues.

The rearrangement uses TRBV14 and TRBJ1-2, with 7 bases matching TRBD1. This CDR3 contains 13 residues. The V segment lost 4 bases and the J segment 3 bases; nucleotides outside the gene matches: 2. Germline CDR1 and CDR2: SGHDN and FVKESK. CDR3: CASSLGQDYGYTF. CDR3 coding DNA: TGTGCCAGCAGCCTAGGACAGGACTATGGCTACACCTTC.

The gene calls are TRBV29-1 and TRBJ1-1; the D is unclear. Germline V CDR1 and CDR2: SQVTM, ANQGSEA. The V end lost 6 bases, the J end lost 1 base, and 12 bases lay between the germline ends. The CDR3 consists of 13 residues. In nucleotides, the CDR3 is TGCAGCGTCATTCAGGCGTGGAACACTGAAGCTTTCTTT. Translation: CSVIQAWNTEAFF.

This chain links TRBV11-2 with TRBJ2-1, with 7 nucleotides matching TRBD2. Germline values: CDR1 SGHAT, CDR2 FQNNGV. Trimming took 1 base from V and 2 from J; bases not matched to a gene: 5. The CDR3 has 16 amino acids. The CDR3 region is CASSLGLAAPYNEQFF. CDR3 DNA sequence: TGTGCCAGCAGCTTAGGGCTAGCGGCTCCCTACAATGAGCAGTTCTTC.

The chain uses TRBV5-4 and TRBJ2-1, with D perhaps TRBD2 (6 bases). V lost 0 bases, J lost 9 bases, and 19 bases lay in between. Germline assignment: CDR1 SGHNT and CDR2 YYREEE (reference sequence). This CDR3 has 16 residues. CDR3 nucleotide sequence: TGTGCCAGCAGCTTGGAGGGGACCCGTGGGACTCGTGAGCAGTTCTTC. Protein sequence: CASSLEGTRGTREQFF.

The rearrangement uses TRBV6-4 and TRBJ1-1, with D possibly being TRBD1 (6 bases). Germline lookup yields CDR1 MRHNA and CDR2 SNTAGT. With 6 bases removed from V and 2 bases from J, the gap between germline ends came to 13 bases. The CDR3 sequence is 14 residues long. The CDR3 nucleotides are TGTGCCAGCAGAGCCCGGGACACTAACACTGAAGCTTTCTTT. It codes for CASRARDTNTEAFF.

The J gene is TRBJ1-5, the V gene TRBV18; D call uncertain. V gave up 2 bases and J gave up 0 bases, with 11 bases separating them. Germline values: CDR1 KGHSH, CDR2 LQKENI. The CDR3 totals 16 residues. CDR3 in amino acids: CASSPSHRISNQPQHF. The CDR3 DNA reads TGTGCCAGCTCACCATCCCACAGAATTAGCAATCAGCCCCAGCATTTT.

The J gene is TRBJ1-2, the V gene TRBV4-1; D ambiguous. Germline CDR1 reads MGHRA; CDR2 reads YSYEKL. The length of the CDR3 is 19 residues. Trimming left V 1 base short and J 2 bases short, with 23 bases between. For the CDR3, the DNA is TGCGCCAGCAGCCAAGTGTTAATAGATTTTACAGTCGACAACTATGGCTACACCTTC. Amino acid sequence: CASSQVLIDFTVDNYGYTF.

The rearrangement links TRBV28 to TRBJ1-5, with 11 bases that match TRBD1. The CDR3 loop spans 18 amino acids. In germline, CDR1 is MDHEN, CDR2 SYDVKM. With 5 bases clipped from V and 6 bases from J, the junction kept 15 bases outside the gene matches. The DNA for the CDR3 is TGTGCCAGCAGTCCGTACCGGGACAGGGGGAAATCTTTTCAGCCCCAGCATTTT. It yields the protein CASSPYRDRGKSFQPQHF.

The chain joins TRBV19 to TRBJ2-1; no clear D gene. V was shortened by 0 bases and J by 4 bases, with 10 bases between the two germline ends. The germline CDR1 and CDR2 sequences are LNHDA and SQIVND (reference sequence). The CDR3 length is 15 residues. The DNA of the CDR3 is TGTGCCAGTAGTATAGACGGGCGTCCTTACAATGAGCAGTTCTTC. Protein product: CASSIDGRPYNEQFF.

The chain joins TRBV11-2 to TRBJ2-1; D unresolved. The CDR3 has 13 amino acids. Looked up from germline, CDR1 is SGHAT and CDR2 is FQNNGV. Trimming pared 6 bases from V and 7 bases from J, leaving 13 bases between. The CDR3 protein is CASRPDPRNEQFF. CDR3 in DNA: TGTGCCAGCAGGCCCGACCCTCGGAATGAGCAGTTCTTC.